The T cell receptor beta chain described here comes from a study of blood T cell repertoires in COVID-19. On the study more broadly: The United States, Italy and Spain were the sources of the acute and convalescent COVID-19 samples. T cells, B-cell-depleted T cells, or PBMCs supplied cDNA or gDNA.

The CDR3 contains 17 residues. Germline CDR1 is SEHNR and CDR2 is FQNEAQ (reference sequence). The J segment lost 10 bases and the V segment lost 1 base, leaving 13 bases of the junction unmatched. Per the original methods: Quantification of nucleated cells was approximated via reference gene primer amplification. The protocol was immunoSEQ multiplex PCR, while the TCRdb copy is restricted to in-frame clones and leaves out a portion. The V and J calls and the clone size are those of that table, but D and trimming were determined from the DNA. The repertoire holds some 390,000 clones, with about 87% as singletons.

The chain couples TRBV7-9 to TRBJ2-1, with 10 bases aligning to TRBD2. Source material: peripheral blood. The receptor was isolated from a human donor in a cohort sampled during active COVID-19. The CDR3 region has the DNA TGTGCCAGCAGCTTAGTGTCGACTAGCGGGCTTAGGGGAGAGCAGTTCTTC. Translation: CASSLVSTSGLRGEQFF.